This entry describes one T cell receptor beta chain. The data were obtained in a study of blood T cells in healthy people across ages. CDR1 and CDR2 (germline): MGHRA, YSYEKL. This CDR3 comprises 14 residues. Trimming took off 3 bases at V and 0 bases at J, with 5 bases between the two ends. Through a sample-barcoded 5' primer and a J-beta primer mix, a second PCR was run for about 6 to 11 cycles. Carrying 12 random nucleotides, a template-switch adaptor labeled each individual cDNA molecule. In TCRdb, the 5' RACE reads were re-called with MiXCR into one record per CDR3 protein. The sample lists around 900,000 distinct CDR3 sequences, roughly 26% seen once, with 17% in the top ten. No fewer than 7 million PBMCs went into each sample.

The sequencing sample was made of blood. The sequence derives from a woman older than 75 in good health. The rearrangement joins TRBV4-1 to TRBJ1-4; D is uncertain. This CDR3 reads CASSHDPTNEKLFF. As DNA, the CDR3 is TGCGCCAGCAGCCACGATCCAACTAATGAAAAACTGTTTTTT.